This TCR beta chain was sequenced during a study of T cells in Graves' hyperthyroidism and ophthalmopathy. Across the study: Peripheral blood was secured at the point of initial diagnosis, before any treatment.

Many counts were recorded for this clonotype. Antigen: not known. A NOSPECS grade of at least 4, a Clinical Activity Score of at least 3 and duration under 3 months were recorded in ophthalmopathy patients. Patients with uncontrolled infections, other autoimmune diseases, pregnancy or lactation were excluded. The CDR3 regions of TCR beta were amplified from RNA transcripts. During a first-round RT-PCR of the TCR CDR3, the HTBI primer set was used. Each CDR3 protein is one row after TCRdb ran MiXCR on the multiplex PCR reads. The sample records 500,000 or so distinct CDR3 sequences, roughly 15% being singletons. Germline assignment: CDR1 SGHRS and CDR2 YFSETQ. This CDR3 contains 16 residues. V shed 4 bases, J shed 0 bases, and the junction held 5 bases outside the gene matches. Study-wide results and caveats: Model output signaled ophthalmopathy a median roughly 6.1 months ahead of onset.

The sequencing input was blood. The gene calls are TRBV5-1 and TRBJ2-1; 9 bases are a match to TRBD2. The receptor comes from a woman younger than 35 with Graves' ophthalmopathy. This CDR3 reads CASSAPSGNSYNEQFF. The CDR3 DNA is TGCGCCAGCAGCGCACCTAGCGGGAACTCCTACAATGAGCAGTTCTTC.